The following is a T cell receptor beta chain sequence with its context. The record originates from a study of CD8+ T cells in alopecia areata. Those with alopecia areata gave lesional scalp punch biopsies and peripheral blood. Germline CDR1 reads DFQATT; CDR2 reads SNEGSKA (reference sequence). The V and J ends lost 1 base and 12 bases respectively, with 10 bases between them. The CDR3 is made up of 11 amino acids. Extraction of RNA preceded its reverse transcription into cDNA, which served as the sequencing template. Here immunoSEQ multiplex PCR was the method, and the copy in TCRdb shows in-frame clones only, minus some. The sample includes roughly 250,000 clones, less than 80% seen only once; the top ten take 0.95% to 1.5%.

The source is a human donor with alopecia areata. V and J are TRBV20-1 and TRBJ2-1; D may be TRBD2 (6 bases). The input for sequencing was CD4+ T cells sorted from blood, taken at week 0. CDR3 protein: CSARGGARQFF. CDR3 coding DNA: TGCAGTGCTAGAGGCGGGGCTCGGCAGTTCTTC.